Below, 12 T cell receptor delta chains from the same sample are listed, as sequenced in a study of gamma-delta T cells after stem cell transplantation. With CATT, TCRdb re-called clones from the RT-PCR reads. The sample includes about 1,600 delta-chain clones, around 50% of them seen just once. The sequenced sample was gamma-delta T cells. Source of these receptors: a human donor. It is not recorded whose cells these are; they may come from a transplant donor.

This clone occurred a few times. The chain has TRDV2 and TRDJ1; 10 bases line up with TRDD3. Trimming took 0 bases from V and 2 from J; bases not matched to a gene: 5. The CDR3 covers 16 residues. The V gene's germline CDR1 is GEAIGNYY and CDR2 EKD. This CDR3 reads CACDTVGLGDTDKLIF. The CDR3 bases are TGTGCCTGTGACACCGTAGGACTGGGGGATACCGATAAACTCATCTTT.

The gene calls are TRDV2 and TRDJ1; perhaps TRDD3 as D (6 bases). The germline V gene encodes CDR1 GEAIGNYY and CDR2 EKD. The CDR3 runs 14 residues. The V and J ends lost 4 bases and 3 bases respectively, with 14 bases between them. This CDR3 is CACDTLGTADKLIF. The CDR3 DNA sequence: TGTGCCTGTGATACCCTGGGGACTGCCGATAAACTCATCTTT.

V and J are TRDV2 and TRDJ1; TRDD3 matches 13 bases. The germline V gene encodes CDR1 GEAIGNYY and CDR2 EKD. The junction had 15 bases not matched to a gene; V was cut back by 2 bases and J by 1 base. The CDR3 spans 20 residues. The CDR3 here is CACDNTGGYAKETPTDKLIF. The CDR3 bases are TGTGCCTGTGACAATACTGGGGGATACGCGAAGGAAACCCCCACCGATAAACTCATCTTT.

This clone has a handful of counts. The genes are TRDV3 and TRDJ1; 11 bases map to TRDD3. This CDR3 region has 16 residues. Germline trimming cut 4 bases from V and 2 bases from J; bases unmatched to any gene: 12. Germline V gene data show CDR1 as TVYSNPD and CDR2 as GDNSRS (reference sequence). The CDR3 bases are TGTGCCTCCAGCGTGGGGCTGGGGGATACAACCGATAAACTCATCTTT. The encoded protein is CASSVGLGDTTDKLIF.

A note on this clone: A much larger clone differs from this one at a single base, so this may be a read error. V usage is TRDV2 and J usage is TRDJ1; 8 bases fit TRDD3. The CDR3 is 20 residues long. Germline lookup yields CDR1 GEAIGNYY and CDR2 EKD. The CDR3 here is CACDTVSGGPPEMRTDELIF. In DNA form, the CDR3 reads TGTGCCTGTGACACCGTATCTGGGGGACCCCCGGAGATGAGGACCGATGAACTCATCTTT.

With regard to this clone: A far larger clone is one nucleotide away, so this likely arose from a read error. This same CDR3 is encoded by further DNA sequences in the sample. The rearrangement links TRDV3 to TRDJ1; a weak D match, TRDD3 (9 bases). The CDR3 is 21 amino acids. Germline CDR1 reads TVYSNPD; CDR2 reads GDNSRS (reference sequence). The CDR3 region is CASVYLPKPDWGTVYTDKLIF. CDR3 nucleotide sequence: TGTGCCTCTGTCTACCTTCCTAAACCGGACTGGGGGACCGTGTACACCGATAAACTTATCTTT.

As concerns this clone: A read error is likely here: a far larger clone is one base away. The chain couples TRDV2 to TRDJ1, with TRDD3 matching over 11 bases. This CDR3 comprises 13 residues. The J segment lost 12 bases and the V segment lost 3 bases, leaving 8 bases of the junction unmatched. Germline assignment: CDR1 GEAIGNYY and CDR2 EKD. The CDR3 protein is CACDSILGDNVIF. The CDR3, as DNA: TGTGCCTGTGACTCAATACTGGGGGATAACGTCATCTTT.

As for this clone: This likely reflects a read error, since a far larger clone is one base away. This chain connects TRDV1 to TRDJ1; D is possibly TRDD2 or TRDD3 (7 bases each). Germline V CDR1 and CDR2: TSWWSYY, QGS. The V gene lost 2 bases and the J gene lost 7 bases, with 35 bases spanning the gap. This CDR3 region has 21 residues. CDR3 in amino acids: CALGEASFLLAYWGPPGKLIF. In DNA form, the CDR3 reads TGTGCTCTTGGGGAAGCCTCCTTCCTGCTGGCTTACTGGGGCCCTCCGGGTAAACTCATCTTT.

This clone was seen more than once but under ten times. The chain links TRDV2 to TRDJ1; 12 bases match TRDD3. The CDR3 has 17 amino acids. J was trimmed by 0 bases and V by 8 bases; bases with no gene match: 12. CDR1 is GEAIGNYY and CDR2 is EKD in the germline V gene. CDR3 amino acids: CASLQLGDTSYTDKLIF. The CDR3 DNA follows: TGTGCCTCTCTCCAACTGGGGGATACTTCGTACACCGATAAACTCATCTTT.

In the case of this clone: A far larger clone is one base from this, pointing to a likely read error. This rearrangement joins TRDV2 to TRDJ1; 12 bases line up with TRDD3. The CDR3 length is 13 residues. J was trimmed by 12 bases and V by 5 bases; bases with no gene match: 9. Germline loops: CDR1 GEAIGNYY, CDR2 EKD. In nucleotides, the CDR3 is TGTGCCTGTGTCTCAATACTGGGGGATACCGTCATCTTT. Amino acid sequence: CACVSILGDTVIF.

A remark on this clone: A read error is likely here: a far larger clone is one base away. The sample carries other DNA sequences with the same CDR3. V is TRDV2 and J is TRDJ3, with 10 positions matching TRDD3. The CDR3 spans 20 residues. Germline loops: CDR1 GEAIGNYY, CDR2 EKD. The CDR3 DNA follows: TGTGCCTGTGACACCGGCGGTGGGGGATACCATCCCTGGGACACCCGACAAATGTTTTTC. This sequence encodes CACDTGGGGYHPWDTRQMFF.

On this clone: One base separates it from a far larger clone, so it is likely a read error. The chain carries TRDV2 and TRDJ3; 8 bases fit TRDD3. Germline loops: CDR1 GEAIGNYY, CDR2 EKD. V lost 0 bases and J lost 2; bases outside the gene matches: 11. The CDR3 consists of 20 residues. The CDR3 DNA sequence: TGTGCCTGTGACACCGGCGGTGGGGGATCCCATCCCTGGGACACCCGACAGATGTTTTTC. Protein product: CACDTGGGGSHPWDTRQMFF.